This T cell receptor (beta chain) was documented in a study of molecular identifiers for immune sequencing clone quantification. Germline lookup yields CDR1 SGHDT and CDR2 YYEEEE. CDR3 size: 15 residues. V dropped 0 bases and J dropped 0 bases, with 9 bases sitting between them. MiXCR, run by TCRdb on the PCR reads, gives a single entry per CDR3 protein. The sample holds about 630,000 distinct CDR3 sequences, about 25% seen once. Note on this clonotype: Its specificity is unknown. Since a much larger clone is just one base distant, this may be a read error.

General study results and limits: Over 99% of CMV-specific effector molecules, but under 1% of naive ones, were in clones above 20 copies.

The sequence was collected from a human donor in good health. Some libraries in this study had Jurkat cell RNA spiked in. This rearrangement joins TRBV5-6 to TRBJ1-2; D is uncertain. Sequencing was performed on naive CD8+ T cells from blood, with Jurkat cell RNA spiked in. Subset of the sample: FACS-sorted CD8+CD4-CCR7+CD45RA+ naive T cells. This CDR3 reads CASSLARVPNYGYTF. CDR3 sequence (DNA): TGTGCCAGCAGCTTGGCTAGAGTCCCTAACTATGGCTACACCTTC.